The TCR beta chain under discussion was sequenced for a study of T cell responses to AZD1222 COVID-19 vaccine. General study points: Baseline serostatus was positive in only 5 to 7 AZD1222 recipients. Breadth and depth of Spike-specific TCRs rose after two AZD1222 doses. Epitopes outside B.1.351 and B.1.1.7 mutated regions reportedly drew nearly half of spike TCRs. Females outnumbered males among donors, who were mostly white British; clonal diversity was possibly underestimated.

CDR1 is SNHLY, CDR2 FYNNEI, per germline. This CDR3 contains 13 residues. Trimming removed 1 base from V and 9 bases from J, with 10 bases in between. Worth noting for this clone: Antigen: not known.

Sequencing used immunoSEQ multiplex PCR; TCRdb keeps in-frame clones, though not all of them. The sample lists 100,000 to 140,000 clones, about 85% occurring once. The chain carries TRBV2 and TRBJ1-3, with unresolved D. The sequence was collected from an adult in good health. The specimen comprised peripheral blood, sampled on day 0 of AZD1222 vaccination. The CDR3: CASSEGPGSTIYF. As DNA, the CDR3 is TGTGCCAGCAGTGAAGGACCCGGGAGCACCATATATTTT.